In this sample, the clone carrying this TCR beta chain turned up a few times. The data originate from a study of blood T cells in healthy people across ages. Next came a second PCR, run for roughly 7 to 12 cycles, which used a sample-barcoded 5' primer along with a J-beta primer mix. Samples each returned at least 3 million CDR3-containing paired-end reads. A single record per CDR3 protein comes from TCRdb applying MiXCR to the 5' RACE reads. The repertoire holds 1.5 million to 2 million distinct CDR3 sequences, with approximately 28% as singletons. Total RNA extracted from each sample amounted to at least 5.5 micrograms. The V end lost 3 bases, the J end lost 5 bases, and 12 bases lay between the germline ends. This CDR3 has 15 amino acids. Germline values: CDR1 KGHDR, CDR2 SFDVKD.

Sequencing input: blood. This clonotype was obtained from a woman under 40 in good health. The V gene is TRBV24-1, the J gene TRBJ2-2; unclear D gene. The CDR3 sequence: CATSDARQQTGELFF. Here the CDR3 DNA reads TGTGCCACCAGTGATGCAAGGCAGCAAACCGGGGAGCTGTTTTTT.